Below, one T cell receptor (beta chain) is given with its context. Its specificity is unknown. Assay used: immunoSEQ multiplex PCR; TCRdb lists only in-frame clones, some missing. This table holds about 110,000 clones, around 85% found once. This record comes from a study of radiotherapy plus CTLA-4 blockade in lung cancer. Whole-study context: Objective responses were documented in roughly 20% of patients, with disease control in 31%. General study results and limits: In blood, TCR clones derived from the tumor expanded after radiotherapy plus ipilimumab.

The sample here was peripheral blood, taken from a patient treated with radiotherapy plus ipilimumab. This TCR was sampled from a human donor with non-small cell lung cancer that progressed on radiotherapy plus ipilimumab. Some clones in this sample may be carry-over from other donors' samples.

The DNA for the CDR3 is TGTGCCAGCAGACGCACAGGGGGGGGTGGCTACACCTTC. Translating it yields CASRRTGGGGYTF. The gene calls are TRBV28 and TRBJ1-2; 8 bases are shared with TRBD1. V shed 6 bases and J 7 bases; nucleotides not matched to a gene: 7. Germline assignment: CDR1 MDHEN and CDR2 SYDVKM. This CDR3 comprises 13 residues.